This T cell receptor beta chain was sequenced during a study of blood T cell repertoires in COVID-19. Study at large: The study drew acute and convalescent COVID-19 samples from the United States, Italy and Spain. Nucleic acid was either cDNA or gDNA, and it came from T cells, B-cell-depleted T cells, or PBMCs.

This CDR3 contains 14 residues. V shed 1 base and J shed 2 bases, with 8 bases lying between them. Germline V CDR1 and CDR2: SGHAT, FQNNGV. All enrollees were roughly 18 to 100 years old and from approximately 25 US areas. In the study's own analysis: Reference gene primers were amplified, and this amplification served to estimate nucleated cell counts. The method was immunoSEQ multiplex PCR; TCRdb's version includes in-frame clones alone and lacks a portion of them. The DNA gave D and trimming, while V, J and clone size come from that table. The sample includes about 190,000 clones, roughly 84% seen only once; the top ten take roughly 3%.

The sequencing sample was made of PBMCs or T cells enriched from blood (not recorded which). The chain carries TRBV11-2 and TRBJ2-5; TRBD2 might be the D (5 bases). The sequence was obtained from a woman in her 30s who had recovered from COVID-19. The CDR3 loop reads CASSLGSGQETQYF. Written as DNA, the CDR3 is TGTGCCAGCAGCTTAGGGTCGGGGCAAGAGACCCAGTACTTC.